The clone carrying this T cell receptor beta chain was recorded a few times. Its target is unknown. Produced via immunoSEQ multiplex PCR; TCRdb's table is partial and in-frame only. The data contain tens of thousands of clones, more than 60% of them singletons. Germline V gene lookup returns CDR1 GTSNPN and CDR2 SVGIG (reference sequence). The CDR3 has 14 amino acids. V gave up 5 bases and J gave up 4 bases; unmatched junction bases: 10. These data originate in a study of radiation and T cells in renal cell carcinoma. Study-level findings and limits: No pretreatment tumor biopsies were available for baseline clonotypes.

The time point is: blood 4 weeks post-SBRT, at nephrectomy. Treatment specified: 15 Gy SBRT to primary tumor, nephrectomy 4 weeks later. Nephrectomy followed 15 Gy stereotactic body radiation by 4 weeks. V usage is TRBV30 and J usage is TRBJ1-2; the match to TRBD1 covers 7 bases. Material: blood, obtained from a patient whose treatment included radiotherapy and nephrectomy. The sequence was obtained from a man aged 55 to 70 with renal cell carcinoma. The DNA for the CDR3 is TGTGCCTGGGCCCGCGACAGGGCCAGCTATGGCTACACCTTC. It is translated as CAWARDRASYGYTF. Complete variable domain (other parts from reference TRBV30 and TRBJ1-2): SQTIHQWPATLVQPVGSPLSLECTVEGTSNPNLYWYRQAAGRGLQLLFYSVGIGQISSEVPQNLSASRPQDRQFILSSKKLLLSDSGFYLCAWARDRASYGYTFGSGTRLTVV.